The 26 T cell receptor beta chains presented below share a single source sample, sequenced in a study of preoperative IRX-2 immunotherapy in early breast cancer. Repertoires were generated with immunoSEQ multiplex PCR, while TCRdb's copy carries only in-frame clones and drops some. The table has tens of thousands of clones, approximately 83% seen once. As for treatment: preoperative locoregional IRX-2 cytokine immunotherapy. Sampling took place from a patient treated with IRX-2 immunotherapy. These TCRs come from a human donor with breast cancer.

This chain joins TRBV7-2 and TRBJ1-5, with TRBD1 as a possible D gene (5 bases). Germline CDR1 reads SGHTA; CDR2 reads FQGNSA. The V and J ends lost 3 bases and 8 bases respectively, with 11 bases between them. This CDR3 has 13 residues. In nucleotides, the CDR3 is TGTGCCAGCAGCTTTTGGGGGGGGGAGCCCCAGCATTTT. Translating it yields CASSFWGGEPQHF.

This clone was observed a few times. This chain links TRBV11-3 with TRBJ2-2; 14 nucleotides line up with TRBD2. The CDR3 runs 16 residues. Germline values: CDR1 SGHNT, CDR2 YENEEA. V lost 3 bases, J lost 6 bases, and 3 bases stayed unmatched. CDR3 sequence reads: CASSLEGLAGAGELFF. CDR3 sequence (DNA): TGTGCCAGCAGCTTGGAGGGACTAGCGGGAGCCGGGGAGCTGTTTTTT.

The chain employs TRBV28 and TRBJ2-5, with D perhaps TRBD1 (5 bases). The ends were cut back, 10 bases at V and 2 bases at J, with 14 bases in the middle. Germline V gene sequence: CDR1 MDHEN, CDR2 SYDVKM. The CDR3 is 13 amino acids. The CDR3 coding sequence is TGTGCCACTCGGACGCCAGGGCAAGAGACCCAGTACTTC. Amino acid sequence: CATRTPGQETQYF.

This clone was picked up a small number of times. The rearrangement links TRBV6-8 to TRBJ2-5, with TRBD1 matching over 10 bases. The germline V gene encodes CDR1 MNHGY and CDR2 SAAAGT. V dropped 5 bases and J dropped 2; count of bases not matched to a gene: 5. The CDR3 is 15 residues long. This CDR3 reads CASSDRDRGQETQYF. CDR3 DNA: TGTGCCAGCAGTGATAGGGACAGGGGTCAAGAGACCCAGTACTTC.

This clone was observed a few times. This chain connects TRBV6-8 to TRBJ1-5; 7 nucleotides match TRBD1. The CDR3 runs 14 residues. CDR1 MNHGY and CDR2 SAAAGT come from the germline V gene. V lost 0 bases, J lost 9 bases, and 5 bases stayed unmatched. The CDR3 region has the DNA TGTGCCAGCAGTTACTCGGGGACAGTCCCGCCCCAGCATTTT. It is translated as CASSYSGTVPPQHF.

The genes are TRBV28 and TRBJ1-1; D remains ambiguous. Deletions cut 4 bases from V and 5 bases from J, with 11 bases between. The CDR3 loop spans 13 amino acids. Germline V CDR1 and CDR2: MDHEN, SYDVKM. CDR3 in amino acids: CASSWGGGTEAFF. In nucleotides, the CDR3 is TGTGCCAGCAGTTGGGGAGGAGGGACTGAAGCTTTCTTT. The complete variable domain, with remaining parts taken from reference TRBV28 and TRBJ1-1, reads DVKVTQSSRYLVKRTGEKVFLECVQDMDHENMFWYRQDPGLGLRLIYFSYDVKMKEKGDIPEGYSVSREKKERFSLILESASTNQTSMYLCASSWGGGTEAFFGQGTRLTVV.

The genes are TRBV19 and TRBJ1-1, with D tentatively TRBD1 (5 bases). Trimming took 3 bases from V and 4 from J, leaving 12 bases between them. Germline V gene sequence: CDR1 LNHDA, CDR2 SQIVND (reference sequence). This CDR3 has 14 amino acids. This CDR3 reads CASSILQGSTEAFF. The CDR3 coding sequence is TGTGCCAGTAGTATCCTCCAGGGATCCACTGAAGCTTTCTTT.

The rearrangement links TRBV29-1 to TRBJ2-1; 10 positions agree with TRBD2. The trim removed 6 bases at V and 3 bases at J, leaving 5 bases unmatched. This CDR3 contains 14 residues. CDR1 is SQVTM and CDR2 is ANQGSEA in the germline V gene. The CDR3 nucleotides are TGCAGCGTGTCACTAGCGGGGCTCTACAATGAGCAGTTCTTC. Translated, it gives CSVSLAGLYNEQFF.

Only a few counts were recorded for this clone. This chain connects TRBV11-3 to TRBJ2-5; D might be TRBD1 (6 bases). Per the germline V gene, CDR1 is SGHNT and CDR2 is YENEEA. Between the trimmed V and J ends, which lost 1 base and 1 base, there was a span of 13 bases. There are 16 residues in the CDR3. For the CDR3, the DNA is TGTGCCAGCAGCTTAGGAGTGAGGACAGCCCAAGAGACCCAGTACTTC. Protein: CASSLGVRTAQETQYF.

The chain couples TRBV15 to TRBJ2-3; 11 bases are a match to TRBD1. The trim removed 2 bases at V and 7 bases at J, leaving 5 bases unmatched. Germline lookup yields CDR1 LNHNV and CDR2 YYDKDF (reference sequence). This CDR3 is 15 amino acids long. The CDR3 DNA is TGTGCCACCAGCAGACTGGGACAGGGGGTTTATACGCAGTATTTT. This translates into CATSRLGQGVYTQYF.

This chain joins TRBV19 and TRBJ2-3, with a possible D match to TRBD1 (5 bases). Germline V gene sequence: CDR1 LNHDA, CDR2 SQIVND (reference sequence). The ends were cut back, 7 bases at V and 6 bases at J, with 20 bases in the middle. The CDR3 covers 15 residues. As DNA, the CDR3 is TGTGCCAGTAAAGCGAGAGACAGTACATGGGATACGCAGTATTTT. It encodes CASKARDSTWDTQYF.

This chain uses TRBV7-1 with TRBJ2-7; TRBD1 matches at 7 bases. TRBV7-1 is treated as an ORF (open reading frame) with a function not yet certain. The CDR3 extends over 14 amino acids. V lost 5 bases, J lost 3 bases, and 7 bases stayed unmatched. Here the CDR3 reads CASSQRQGNYEQYF. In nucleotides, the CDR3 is TGTGCCAGCAGCCAACGACAGGGTAACTACGAGCAGTACTTC.

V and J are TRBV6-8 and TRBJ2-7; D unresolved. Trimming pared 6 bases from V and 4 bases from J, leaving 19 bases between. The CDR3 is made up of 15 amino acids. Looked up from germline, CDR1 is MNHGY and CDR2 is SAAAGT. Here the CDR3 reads CASSRALRFAYEQYF. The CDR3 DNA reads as TGTGCCAGCAGCCGGGCCCTGAGATTTGCTTACGAGCAGTACTTC.

This chain's CDR3 is CASSRTGRTEAFF. The CDR3 DNA is TGTGCCAGTAGCCGGACAGGGAGGACTGAAGCTTTCTTT. The rearrangement joins TRBV19 to TRBJ1-1; 8 bases agree with TRBD1. The CDR3 loop spans 13 amino acids. Germline V gene lookup returns CDR1 LNHDA and CDR2 SQIVND (reference sequence). The ends lost 6 bases at V and 5 bases at J; junction bases unmatched: 5.

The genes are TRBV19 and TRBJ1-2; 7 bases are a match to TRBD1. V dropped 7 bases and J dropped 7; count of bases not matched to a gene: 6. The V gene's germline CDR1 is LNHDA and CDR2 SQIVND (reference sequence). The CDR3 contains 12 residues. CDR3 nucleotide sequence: TGTGCCAGTACCTACAGGGGAGGTGGCTACACCTTC. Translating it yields CASTYRGGGYTF.

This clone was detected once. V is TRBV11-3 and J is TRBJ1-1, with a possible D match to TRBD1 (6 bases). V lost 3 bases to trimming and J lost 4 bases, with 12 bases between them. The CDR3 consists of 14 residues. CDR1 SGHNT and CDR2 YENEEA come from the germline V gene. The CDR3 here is CASSLPRGGTEAFF. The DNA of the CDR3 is TGTGCCAGCAGCTTGCCGAGAGGGGGCACTGAAGCTTTCTTT.

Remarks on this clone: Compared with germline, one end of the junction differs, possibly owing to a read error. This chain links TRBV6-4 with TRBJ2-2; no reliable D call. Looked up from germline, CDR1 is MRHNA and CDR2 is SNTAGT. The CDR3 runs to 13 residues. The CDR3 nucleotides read TGTGCCATCAGTGAGTTGGACACCGGGGAGCTGTTTTTT. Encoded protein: CAISELDTGELFF.

CDR3 nucleotide sequence: TGTGCCAGCAGTGAGCGAGACAGGGGAGGCGCTTTCTTT. This gives the protein CASSERDRGGAFF. The rearrangement links TRBV25-1 to TRBJ1-1, with 8 bases identical to TRBD1. This CDR3 comprises 13 residues. The germline V gene has CDR1 MGHDK and CDR2 SYGVNS. The trim removed 3 bases at V and 11 bases at J, leaving 8 bases unmatched.

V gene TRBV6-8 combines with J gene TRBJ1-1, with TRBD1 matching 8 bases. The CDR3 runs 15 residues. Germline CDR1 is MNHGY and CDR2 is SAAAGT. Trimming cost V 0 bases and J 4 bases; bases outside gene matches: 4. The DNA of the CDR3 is TGTGCCAGCAGTTACTCCAACGACAGGGGCACTGAAGCTTTCTTT. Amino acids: CASSYSNDRGTEAFF.

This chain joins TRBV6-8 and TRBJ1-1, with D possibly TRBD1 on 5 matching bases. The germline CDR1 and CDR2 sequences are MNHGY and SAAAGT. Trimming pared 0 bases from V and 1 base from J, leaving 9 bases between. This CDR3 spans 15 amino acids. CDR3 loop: CASSYSPGPNTEAFF. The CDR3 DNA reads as TGTGCCAGCAGTTACTCACCAGGGCCGAACACTGAAGCTTTCTTT.

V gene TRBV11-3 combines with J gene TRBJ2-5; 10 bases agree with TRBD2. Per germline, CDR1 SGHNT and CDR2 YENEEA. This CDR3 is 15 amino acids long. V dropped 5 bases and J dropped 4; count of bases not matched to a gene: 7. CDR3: CASSPQRGGRETQYF. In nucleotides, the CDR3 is TGTGCCAGCAGCCCCCAGCGGGGGGGCCGAGAGACCCAGTACTTC.

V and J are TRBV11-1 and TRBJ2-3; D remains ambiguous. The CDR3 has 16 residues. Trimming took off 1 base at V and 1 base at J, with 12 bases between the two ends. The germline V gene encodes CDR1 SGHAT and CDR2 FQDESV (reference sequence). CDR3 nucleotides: TGTGCCAGCAGCTTAGTAGGCGGCGCCCGCACAGATACGCAGTATTTT. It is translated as CASSLVGGARTDTQYF.

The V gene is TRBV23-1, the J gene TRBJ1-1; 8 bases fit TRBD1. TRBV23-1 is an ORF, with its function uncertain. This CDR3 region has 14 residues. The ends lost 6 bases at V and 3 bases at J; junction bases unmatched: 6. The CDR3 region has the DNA TGCGCCAGCAGCCGCATACAGGGGGACACTGAAGCTTTCTTT. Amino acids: CASSRIQGDTEAFF.

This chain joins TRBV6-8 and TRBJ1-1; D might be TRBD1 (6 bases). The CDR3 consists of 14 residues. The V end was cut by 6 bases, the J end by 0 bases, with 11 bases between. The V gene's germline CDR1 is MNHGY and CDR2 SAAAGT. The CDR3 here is CASRLGQLNTEAFF. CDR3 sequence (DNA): TGTGCCAGCAGGCTCGGACAGCTGAACACTGAAGCTTTCTTT.

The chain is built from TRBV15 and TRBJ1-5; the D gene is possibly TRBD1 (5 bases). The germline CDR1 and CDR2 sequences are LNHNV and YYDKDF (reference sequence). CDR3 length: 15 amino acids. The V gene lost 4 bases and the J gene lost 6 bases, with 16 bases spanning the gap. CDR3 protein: CATSIPAGGGQPQHF. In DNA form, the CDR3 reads TGTGCCACCAGCATTCCCGCGGGGGGAGGTCAGCCCCAGCATTTT. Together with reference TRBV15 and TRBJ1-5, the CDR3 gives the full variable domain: DAMVIQNPRYQVTQFGKPVTLSCSQTLNHNVMYWYQQKSSQAPKLLFHYYDKDFNNEADTPDNFQSRRPNTSFCFLDIRSPGLGDTAMYLCATSIPAGGGQPQHFGDGTRLSIL.

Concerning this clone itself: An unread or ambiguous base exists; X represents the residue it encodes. CDR3 amino acids: CATSTSSXQETQYF. CDR3 DNA sequence: TGTGCCACCAGCACGAGTAGCGRTCAAGAGACCCAGTACTTC. The chain has TRBV15 and TRBJ2-5; D is perhaps TRBD2 (5 bases). The CDR3 runs 14 residues. Germline V lookup: CDR1 LNHNV, CDR2 YYDKDF (reference sequence). V was pared by 4 bases and J by 2 bases, with 11 bases between.